This T cell receptor (beta chain) is drawn from a study of OX40 agonist ivuxolimab in advanced cancers. The CDR3 is 14 amino acids. Trimming took off 6 bases at V and 4 bases at J, with 15 bases between the two ends. Per germline, CDR1 LNHDA and CDR2 SQIVND (reference sequence). Patients were ineligible given autoimmune disease history or systemic immunosuppression. Measured with immunoSEQ multiplex PCR; TCRdb has only the in-frame clones, and not every one. Here the sample spans fewer than 90,000 clones, over 90% being singletons. The receptor's source is an adult with an advanced solid tumor such as melanoma, head and neck, liver or kidney cancer. The chain joins TRBV19 to TRBJ1-2; TRBD1 is a possible D gene (6 bases). Source: CD4+ or CD8+ T cells sorted from blood, taken in a trial of the OX40 agonist ivuxolimab. The CDR3 nucleotides read TGTGCCAGTAGCACGGGGGCAAGGGGCTATGGCTACACCTTC. Translated: CASSTGARGYGYTF.